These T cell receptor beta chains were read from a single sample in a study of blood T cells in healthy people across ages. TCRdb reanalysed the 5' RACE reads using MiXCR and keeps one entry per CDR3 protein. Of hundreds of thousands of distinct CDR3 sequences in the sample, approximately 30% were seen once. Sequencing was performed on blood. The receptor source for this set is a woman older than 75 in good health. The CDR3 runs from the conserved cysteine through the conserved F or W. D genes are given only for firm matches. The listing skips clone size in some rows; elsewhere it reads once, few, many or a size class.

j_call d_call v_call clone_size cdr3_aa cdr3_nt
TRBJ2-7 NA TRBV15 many CATRRTVSSYEQYF TGTGCCACCAGAAGGACAGTGAGCTCCTACGAGCAGTACTTC
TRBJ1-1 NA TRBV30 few CAWRTTIENTEAFF TGTGCCTGGAGGACGACGATCGAGAACACTGAAGCTTTCTTT
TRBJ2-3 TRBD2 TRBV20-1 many CSARSGASGGPSTDTQYF TGCAGTGCTAGATCCGGGGCTAGCGGGGGCCCTAGCACAGATACGCAGTATTTT
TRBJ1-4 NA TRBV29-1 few CSVGMEGGEKLFF TGCAGCGTTGGGATGGAGGGAGGAGAAAAACTGTTTTTT
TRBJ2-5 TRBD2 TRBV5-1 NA CASQPSGGALETQYF TGCGCCAGCCAACCTAGCGGGGGGGCTTTAGAGACCCAGTACTTC
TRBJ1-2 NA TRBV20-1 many CSARGDYGYTF TGCAGTGCTAGAGGGGACTATGGCTACACCTTC
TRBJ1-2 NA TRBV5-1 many CASSGDGNYGYTF TGCGCCAGCAGCGGGGACGGAAACTATGGCTACACCTTC
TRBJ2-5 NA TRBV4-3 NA CASSFQGAGAQETQYF TGCGCCAGCAGCTTCCAGGGGGCGGGGGCCCAAGAGACCCAGTACTTC
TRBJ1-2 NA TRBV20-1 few CSARDPARRYGYTF TGCAGTGCTAGAGATCCCGCCAGACGCTATGGCTACACCTTC
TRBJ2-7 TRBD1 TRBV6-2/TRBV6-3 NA CASILLASGTVSYEQYF TGTGCCAGCATTCTATTAGCCTCGGGGACAGTCTCCTACGAGCAGTACTTC
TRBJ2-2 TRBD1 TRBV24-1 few CATSDLDRVFF TGTGCCACCAGTGATTTGGACAGGGTGTTTTTT
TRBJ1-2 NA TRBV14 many CASSQASPGYTF TGTGCCAGCAGCCAAGCTTCACCCGGCTACACCTTC
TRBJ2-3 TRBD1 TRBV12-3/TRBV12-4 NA CASSWGQGLGADMQYF TGTGCCAGCAGCTGGGGACAGGGGCTGGGTGCAGATATGCAGTATTTT
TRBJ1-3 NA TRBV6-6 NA CASSYSIGGNTIYF TGTGCCAGCAGTTACTCGATAGGTGGAAACACCATATATTTT
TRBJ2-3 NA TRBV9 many CASSVVKSTDTQYF TGTGCCAGCAGCGTAGTAAAGTCAACAGATACGCAGTATTTT
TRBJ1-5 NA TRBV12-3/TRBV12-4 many CASSLGTPVGDQPQHF TGTGCCAGCAGTCTGGGGACCCCCGTCGGTGATCAGCCCCAGCATTTT
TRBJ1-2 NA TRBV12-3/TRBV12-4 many CASSSPPVGNYGYTF TGTGCCAGCAGTTCTCCCCCAGTGGGTAACTATGGCTACACCTTC
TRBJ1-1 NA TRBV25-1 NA CASTGSLRAFF TGTGCCAGCACGGGGAGCCTGAGGGCTTTCTTT
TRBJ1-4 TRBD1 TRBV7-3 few CASSRDRGGKLFF TGTGCCAGCAGCCGTGACAGGGGGGGTAAACTGTTTTTT
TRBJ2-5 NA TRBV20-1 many CSANHEGGQGETQYF TGCAGTGCCAACCACGAGGGAGGTCAGGGAGAGACCCAGTACTTC
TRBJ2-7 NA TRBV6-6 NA CASSYSDGSTYEQYF TGTGCCAGCAGTTACTCAGACGGGTCGACCTACGAGCAGTACTTC
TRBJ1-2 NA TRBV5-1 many CASSLDSRMMYYGYTF TGCGCCAGCAGCCTGGACAGCCGCATGATGTACTATGGCTACACCTTC
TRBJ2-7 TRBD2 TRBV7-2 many CASSERGGGYEQYF TGTGCCAGCAGCGAGCGGGGGGGCGGTTACGAGCAGTACTTC
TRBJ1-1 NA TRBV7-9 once CASSSEDTEAFF TGTGCCAGCAGCTCGGAGGACACTGAAGCTTTCTTT
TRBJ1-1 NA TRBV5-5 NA CASSSGIQGRGRGTEAFF TGTGCCAGCAGCTCGGGTATACAGGGTCGGGGTAGGGGCACTGAAGCTTTCTTT